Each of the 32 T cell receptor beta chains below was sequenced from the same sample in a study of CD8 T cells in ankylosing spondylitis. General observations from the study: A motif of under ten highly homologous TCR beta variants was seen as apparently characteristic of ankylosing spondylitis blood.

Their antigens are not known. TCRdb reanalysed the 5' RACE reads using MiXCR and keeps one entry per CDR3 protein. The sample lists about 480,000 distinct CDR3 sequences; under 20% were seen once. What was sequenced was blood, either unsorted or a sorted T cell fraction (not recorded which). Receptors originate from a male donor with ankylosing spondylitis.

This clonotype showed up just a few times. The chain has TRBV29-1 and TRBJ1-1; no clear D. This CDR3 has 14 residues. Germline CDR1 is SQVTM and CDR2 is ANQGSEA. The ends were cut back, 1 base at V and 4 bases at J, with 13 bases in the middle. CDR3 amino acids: CSVEVRRSGTEAFF. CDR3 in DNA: TGCAGCGTTGAAGTTCGGAGATCAGGCACTGAAGCTTTCTTT. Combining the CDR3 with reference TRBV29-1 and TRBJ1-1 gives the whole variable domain SAVISQKPSRDICQRGTSLTIQCQVDSQVTMMFWYRQQPGQSLTLIATANQGSEATYESGFVIDKFPISRPNLTFSTLTVSNMSPEDSSIYLCSVEVRRSGTEAFFGQGTRLTVV.

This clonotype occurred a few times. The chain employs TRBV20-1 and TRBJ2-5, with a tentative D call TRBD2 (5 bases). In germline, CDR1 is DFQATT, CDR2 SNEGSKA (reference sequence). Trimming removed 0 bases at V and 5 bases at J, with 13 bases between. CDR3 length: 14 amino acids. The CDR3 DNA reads TGCAGTGCTAGAGATGTAGGGAGAGTGGAGACCCAGTACTTC. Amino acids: CSARDVGRVETQYF.

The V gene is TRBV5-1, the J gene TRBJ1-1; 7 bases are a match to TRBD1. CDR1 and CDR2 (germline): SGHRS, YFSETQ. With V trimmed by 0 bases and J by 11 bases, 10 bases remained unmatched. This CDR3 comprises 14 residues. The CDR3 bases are TGCGCCAGCAGCTTGGTAGGGGGCGCCTTTGAGGCTTTCTTT. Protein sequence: CASSLVGGAFEAFF.

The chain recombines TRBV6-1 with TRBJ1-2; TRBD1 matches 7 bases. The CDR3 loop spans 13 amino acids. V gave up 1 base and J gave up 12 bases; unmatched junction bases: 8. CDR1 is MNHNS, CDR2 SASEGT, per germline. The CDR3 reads CASSEVTQGRNTF. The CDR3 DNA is TGTGCCAGCAGTGAAGTCACACAGGGGCGGAACACCTTC.

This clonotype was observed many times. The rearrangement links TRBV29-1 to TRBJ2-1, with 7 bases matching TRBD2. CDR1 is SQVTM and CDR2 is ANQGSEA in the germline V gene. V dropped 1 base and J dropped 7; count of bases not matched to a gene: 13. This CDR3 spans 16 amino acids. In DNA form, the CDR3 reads TGCAGCGTTGAAGGGTCTAGCGGTTCCCTCGCGAATGAGCAGTTCTTC. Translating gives CSVEGSSGSLANEQFF.

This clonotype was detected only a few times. The CDR3 loop reads CASGGQGSYEQYF. The CDR3 region has the DNA TGTGCCAGCGGCGGACAGGGATCCTACGAGCAGTACTTC. V is TRBV6-1 and J is TRBJ2-7; the match to TRBD1 covers 8 bases. Per germline, CDR1 MNHNS and CDR2 SASEGT. The V gene end was trimmed by 8 bases and the J gene end by 1 base; junction bases not matched to a gene: 4. The CDR3 extends over 13 amino acids.

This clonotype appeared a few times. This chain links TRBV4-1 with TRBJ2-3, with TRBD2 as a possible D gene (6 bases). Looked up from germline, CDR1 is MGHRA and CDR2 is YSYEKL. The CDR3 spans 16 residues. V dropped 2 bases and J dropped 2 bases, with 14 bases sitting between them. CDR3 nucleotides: TGCGCCAGCAGCCAATTTGCTAGCGCCTACACAGATACGCAGTATTTT. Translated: CASSQFASAYTDTQYF.

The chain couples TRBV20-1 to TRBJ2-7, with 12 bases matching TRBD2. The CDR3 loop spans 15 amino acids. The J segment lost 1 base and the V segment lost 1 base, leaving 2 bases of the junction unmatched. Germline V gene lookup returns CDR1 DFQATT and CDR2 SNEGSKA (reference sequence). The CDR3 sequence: CSARGTSGRSYEQYF. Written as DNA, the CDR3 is TGCAGTGCTAGAGGAACTAGCGGGAGGTCCTACGAGCAGTACTTC.

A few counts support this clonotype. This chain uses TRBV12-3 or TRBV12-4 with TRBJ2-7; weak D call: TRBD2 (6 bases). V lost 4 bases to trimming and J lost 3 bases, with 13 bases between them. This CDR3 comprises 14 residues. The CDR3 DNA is TGTGCCAGCAGTTCGGGGGTCAGCGGCTACGAGCAGTACTTC. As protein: CASSSGVSGYEQYF.

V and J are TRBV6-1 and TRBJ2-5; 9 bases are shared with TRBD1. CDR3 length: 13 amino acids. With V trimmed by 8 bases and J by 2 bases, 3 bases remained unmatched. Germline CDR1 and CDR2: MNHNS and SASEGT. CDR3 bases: TGTGCCAGCGGGACAGGGCCACAAGAGACCCAGTACTTC. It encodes CASGTGPQETQYF.

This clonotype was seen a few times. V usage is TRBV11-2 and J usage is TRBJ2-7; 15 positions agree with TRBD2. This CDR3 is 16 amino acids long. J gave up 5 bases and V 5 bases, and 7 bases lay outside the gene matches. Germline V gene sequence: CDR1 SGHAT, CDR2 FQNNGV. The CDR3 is CASSPGLAGGSDEQYF. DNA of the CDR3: TGTGCCAGCAGCCCGGGACTAGCGGGAGGTTCGGACGAGCAGTACTTC.

CDR3 sequence (DNA): TGTGCCAGCAGTTACTTCAGCGGGAGGGTGAAAGAGCAGTTCTTC. Translation gives CASSYFSGRVKEQFF. The rearrangement links TRBV6-5 to TRBJ2-1, with 10 positions matching TRBD2. From germline, CDR1 is MNHEY and CDR2 SVGAGI. V dropped 1 base and J dropped 10; count of bases not matched to a gene: 7. The CDR3 loop spans 15 amino acids.

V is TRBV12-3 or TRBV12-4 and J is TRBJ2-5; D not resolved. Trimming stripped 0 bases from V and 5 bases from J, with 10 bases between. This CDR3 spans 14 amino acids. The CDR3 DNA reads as TGTGCCAGCAGTTTAGCGCGATTAGCTGAGACCCAGTACTTC. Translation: CASSLARLAETQYF.

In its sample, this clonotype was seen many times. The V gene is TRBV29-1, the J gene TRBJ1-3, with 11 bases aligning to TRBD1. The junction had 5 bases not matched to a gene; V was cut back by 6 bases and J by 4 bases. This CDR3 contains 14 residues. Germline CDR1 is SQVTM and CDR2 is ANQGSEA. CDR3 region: CSVGQGAGGNTIYF. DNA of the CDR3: TGCAGCGTCGGACAGGGGGCGGGAGGAAACACCATATATTTT.

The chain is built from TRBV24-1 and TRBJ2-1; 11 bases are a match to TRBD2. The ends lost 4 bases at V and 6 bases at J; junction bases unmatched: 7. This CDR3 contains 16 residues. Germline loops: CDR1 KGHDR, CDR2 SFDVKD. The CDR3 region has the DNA TGTGCCACCAGTGACCTAGGACTAGCGGGCAGCAATGAGCAGTTCTTC. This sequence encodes CATSDLGLAGSNEQFF.

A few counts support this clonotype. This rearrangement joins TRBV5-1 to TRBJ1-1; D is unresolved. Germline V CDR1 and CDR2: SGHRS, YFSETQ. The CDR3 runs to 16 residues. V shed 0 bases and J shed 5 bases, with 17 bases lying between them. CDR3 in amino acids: CASSLANGEGRTEAFF. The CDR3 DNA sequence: TGCGCCAGCAGCTTGGCCAATGGGGAGGGCCGAACTGAAGCTTTCTTT.

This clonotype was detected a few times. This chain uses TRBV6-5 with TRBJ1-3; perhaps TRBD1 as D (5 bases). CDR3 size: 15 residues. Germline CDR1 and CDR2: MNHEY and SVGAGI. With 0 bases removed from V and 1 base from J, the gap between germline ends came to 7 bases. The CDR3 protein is CASSYSGESGNTIYF. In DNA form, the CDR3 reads TGTGCCAGCAGTTACTCGGGGGAATCTGGAAACACCATATATTTT.

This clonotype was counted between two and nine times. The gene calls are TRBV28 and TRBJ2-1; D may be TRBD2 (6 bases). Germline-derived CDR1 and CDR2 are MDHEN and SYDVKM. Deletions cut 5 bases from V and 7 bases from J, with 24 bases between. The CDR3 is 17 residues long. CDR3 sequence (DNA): TGTGCCAGCAGTGACCTTGAGGGACTTCAAACTTTAAATGAGCAGTTCTTC. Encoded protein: CASSDLEGLQTLNEQFF.

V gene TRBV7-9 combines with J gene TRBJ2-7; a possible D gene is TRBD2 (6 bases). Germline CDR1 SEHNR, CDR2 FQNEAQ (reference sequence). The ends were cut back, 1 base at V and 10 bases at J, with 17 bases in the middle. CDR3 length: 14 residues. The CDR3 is CASSLVGTGGEQYF. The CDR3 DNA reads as TGTGCCAGCAGCTTAGTAGGGACCGGGGGTGAACAGTACTTC.

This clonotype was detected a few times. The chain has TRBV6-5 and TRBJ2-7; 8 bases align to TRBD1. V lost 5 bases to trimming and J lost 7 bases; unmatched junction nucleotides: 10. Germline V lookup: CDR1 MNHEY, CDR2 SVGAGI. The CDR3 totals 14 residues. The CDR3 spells CASSTKTGAGEQYF. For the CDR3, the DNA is TGTGCCAGCAGTACTAAGACAGGGGCGGGGGAGCAGTACTTC.

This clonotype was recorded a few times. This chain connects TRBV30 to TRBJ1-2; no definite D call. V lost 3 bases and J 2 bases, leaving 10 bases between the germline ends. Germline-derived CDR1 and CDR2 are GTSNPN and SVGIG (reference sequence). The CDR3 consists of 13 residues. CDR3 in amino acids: CAWRYGGNYGYTF. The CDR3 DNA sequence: TGTGCCTGGAGATACGGAGGGAACTATGGCTACACCTTC.

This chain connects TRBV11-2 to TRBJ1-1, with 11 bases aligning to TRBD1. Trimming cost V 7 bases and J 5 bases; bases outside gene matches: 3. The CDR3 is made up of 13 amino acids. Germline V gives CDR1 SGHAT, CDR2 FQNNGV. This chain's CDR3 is CASTWDRGTEAFF. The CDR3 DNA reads TGTGCCAGCACCTGGGACAGGGGGACTGAAGCTTTCTTT.

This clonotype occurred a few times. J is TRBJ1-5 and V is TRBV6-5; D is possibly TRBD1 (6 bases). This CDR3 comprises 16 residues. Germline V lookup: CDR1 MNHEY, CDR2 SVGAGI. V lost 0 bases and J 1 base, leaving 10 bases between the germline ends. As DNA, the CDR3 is TGTGCCAGCAGTTACTCGACGGGGGCAAGCAATCAGCCCCAGCATTTT. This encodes CASSYSTGASNQPQHF.

The CDR3 region has the DNA TGTGCCTGGAGGACGACGGAAGGGAATTCACCCCTCCACTTT. Residues: CAWRTTEGNSPLHF. The chain links TRBV30 to TRBJ1-6; D gene uncertain. The CDR3 length is 14 residues. Between the trimmed V and J ends, which lost 3 bases and 7 bases, there was a span of 13 bases. CDR1 and CDR2 from the germline V gene are GTSNPN and SVGIG (reference sequence).

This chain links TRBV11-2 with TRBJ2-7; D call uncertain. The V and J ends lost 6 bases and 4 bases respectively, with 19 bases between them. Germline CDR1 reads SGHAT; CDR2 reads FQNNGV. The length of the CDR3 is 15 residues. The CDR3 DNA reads TGTGCCAGCAGACTCACAGAGCCTGGGGTTTACGAGCAGTACTTC. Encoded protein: CASRLTEPGVYEQYF.

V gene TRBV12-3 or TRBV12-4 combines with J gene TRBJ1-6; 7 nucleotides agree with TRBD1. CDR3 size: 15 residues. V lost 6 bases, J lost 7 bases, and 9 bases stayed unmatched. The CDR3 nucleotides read TGTGCCAGCAGCCAGCAAGGGACAGTAAATTCACCCCTCCACTTT. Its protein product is CASSQQGTVNSPLHF.

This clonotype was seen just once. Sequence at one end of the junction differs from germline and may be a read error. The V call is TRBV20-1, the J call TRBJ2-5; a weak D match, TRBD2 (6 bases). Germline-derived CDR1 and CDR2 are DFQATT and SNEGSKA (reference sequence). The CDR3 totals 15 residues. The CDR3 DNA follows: TGCAGTGCCAGAGGCCCGGCGGGGAAGGAAGAGACCCAGTACTTC. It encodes CSARGPAGKEETQYF.

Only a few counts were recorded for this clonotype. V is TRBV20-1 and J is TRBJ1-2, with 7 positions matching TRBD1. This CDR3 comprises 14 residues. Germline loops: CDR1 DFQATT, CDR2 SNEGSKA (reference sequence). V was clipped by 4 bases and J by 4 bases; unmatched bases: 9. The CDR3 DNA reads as TGCAGTGCTATGACAGGGCCCAAGTCCTATGGCTACACCTTC. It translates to CSAMTGPKSYGYTF.

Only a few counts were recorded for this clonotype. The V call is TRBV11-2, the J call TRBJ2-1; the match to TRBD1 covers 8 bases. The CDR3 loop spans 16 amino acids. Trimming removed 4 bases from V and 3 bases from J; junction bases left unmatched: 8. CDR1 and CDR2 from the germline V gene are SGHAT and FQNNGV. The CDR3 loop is CASSSRGQANYNEQFF. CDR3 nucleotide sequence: TGTGCCAGCAGCTCCCGGGGACAGGCCAACTACAATGAGCAGTTCTTC.

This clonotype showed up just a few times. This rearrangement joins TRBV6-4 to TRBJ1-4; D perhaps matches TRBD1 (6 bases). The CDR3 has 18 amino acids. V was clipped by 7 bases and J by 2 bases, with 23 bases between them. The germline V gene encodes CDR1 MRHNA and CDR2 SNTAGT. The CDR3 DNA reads TGTGCCAGCAATAGAAAGACAGGTCGGTTGAAGACTAATGAAAAACTGTTTTTT. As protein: CASNRKTGRLKTNEKLFF.

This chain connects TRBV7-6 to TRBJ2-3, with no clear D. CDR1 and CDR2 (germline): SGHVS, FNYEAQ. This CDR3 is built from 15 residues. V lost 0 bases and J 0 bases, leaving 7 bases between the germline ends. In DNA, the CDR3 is TGTGCCAGCAGCTTAGCTTTCTCAAGCACAGATACGCAGTATTTT. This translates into CASSLAFSSTDTQYF.

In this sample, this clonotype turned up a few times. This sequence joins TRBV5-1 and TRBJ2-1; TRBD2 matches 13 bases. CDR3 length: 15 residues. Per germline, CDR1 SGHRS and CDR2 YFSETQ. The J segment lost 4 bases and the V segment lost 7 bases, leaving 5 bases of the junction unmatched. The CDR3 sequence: CASRLAGGWYNEQFF. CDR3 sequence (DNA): TGCGCCAGCCGACTAGCGGGGGGTTGGTACAATGAGCAGTTCTTC. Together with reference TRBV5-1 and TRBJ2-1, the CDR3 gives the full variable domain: KAGVTQTPRYLIKTRGQQVTLSCSPISGHRSVSWYQQTPGQGLQFLFEYFSETQRNKGNFPGRFSGRQFSNSRSEMNVSTLELGDSALYLCASRLAGGWYNEQFFGPGTRLTVL.